The rows below give T cell receptor beta chains drawn from one sample of a study of T cells in Graves' hyperthyroidism and ophthalmopathy. TCRdb reanalysed the multiplex PCR reads using MiXCR and keeps one entry per CDR3 protein. The table records 400,000 to 550,000 distinct CDR3 sequences, approximately 14% of them present only once. Sample: blood. The receptors derive from a woman aged 18-30 years with Graves' hyperthyroidism. Each CDR3 is given with its conserved first and last residue. D genes are given only for firm matches. Clone size is given for some rows only: seen once, a few or many times, or a class if the clone is expanded.

clone size	D gene	J gene	V gene	CDR3 protein	CDR3 DNA
few	.	TRBJ1-1	TRBV20-1	CSARDLEGVLMNTEAFF	TGCAGTGCTAGAGATCTGGAAGGGGTCCTAATGAACACTGAAGCTTTCTTT
many	.	TRBJ1-6	TRBV30	CAWSALPREYNSPLHF	TGTGCCTGGAGTGCACTACCTAGGGAATATAATTCACCCCTCCACTTT
.	TRBD2	TRBJ2-1	TRBV7-8	CASSPGLAGVFEQFF	TGTGCCAGCAGCCCGGGACTAGCGGGAGTTTTTGAGCAGTTCTTC
many	.	TRBJ2-1	TRBV12-5	CASVYGGLGNEQFF	TGTGCTAGTGTCTACGGGGGGCTTGGTAATGAGCAGTTCTTC
many	TRBD1	TRBJ1-1	TRBV27	CASSSAGGVSGTEAFF	TGTGCCAGCAGTTCGGCAGGGGGCGTTTCAGGCACTGAAGCTTTCTTT
.	.	TRBJ1-5	TRBV4-1	CASSQVGGFRSNQPQHF	TGCGCCAGCAGCCAAGTCGGGGGGTTTAGGAGCAATCAGCCCCAGCATTTT
many	.	TRBJ2-5	TRBV29-1	CSAFRETQYF	TGCAGCGCCTTCCGGGAGACCCAGTACTTC
many	TRBD1	TRBJ1-2	TRBV19	CASSPGTGGFDGYTF	TGTGCCAGTAGTCCTGGGACAGGGGGCTTCGATGGCTACACCTTC
many	.	TRBJ1-1	TRBV12-3/TRBV12-4	CASSFLRPAPRDKRAEAFF	TGTGCCAGCAGTTTTTTGCGGCCGGCCCCCCGGGACAAGAGGGCTGAAGCTTTCTTT
many	.	TRBJ2-5	TRBV7-3	CASSRRGGDQETQYF	TGTGCCAGCAGCCGGAGAGGCGGGGACCAAGAGACCCAGTACTTC
.	TRBD2	TRBJ2-5	TRBV2	CASSGGTSGRKTQYF	TGTGCCAGCAGCGGCGGGACTAGCGGGAGAAAGACCCAGTACTTC
.	.	TRBJ1-2	TRBV15	CATSTGVNYGYTF	TGTGCCACCAGCACAGGAGTTAACTATGGCTACACCTTC
many	.	TRBJ2-3	TRBV11-3	CASSLLSTDTQYF	TGTGCCAGCAGCTTGCTAAGCACAGATACGCAGTATTTT
few	.	TRBJ2-5	TRBV19	CASSIPGTLETQYF	TGTGCCAGTAGTATTCCCGGGACACTAGAGACCCAGTACTTC
few	TRBD2	TRBJ2-1	TRBV19	CASSSSGFRSYNEQFF	TGTGCCAGTAGCTCTAGCGGGTTTCGCTCCTACAATGAGCAGTTCTTC
few	.	TRBJ1-1	TRBV20-1	CSARDSDGHTEAFF	TGCAGTGCTAGAGATTCGGACGGCCACACTGAAGCTTTCTTT
few	.	TRBJ1-5	TRBV12-3/TRBV12-4	CASKLSNQPQHF	TGTGCCAGCAAGCTGAGCAATCAGCCCCAGCATTTT
many	.	TRBJ2-3	TRBV20-1	CSARDQRGMSTDTQYF	TGCAGTGCTAGAGATCAGAGAGGGATGAGCACAGATACGCAGTATTTT
many	.	TRBJ1-6	TRBV3-1	CASSQEGQSNSPLHF	TGTGCCAGCAGCCAAGAAGGACAGTCAAATTCACCCCTCCACTTT
few	.	TRBJ1-1	TRBV29-1	CSVEGRGTAYTEAFF	TGCAGCGTTGAAGGCCGGGGGACTGCCTACACTGAAGCTTTCTTT
many	TRBD1	TRBJ1-5	TRBV29-1	CSGTQGAGQPQHF	TGCAGCGGGACGCAGGGGGCAGGGCAGCCCCAGCATTTT
many	TRBD1	TRBJ2-1	TRBV12-3/TRBV12-4	CASRQDRGNAEQFF	TGTGCCAGCAGGCAGGACAGGGGGAATGCAGAGCAGTTCTTC